A single sample gave rise to the 29 T cell receptor beta chains below, sequenced in a study of blood T cell repertoires in COVID-19. Data came from immunoSEQ multiplex PCR; TCRdb stores just in-frame clones and leaves some out. The sample records more than 300,000 clones, roughly 89% being singletons. The sequencing input was peripheral blood. Every receptor here comes from a woman under 30 who had recovered from COVID-19.

The sample holds one count of this clone. The chain uses TRBV19 and TRBJ2-7, with D maybe TRBD2 (7 bases). Germline values: CDR1 LNHDA, CDR2 SQIVND (reference sequence). This CDR3 is 14 amino acids long. V was trimmed by 5 bases and J by 7 bases, leaving 18 bases between them. CDR3 protein: CASSLAHGGREQYV. The CDR3 nucleotides are TGTGCCAGTAGTCTCGCCCACGGGGGGCGAGAGCAGTACGTC.

The chain links TRBV19 to TRBJ1-5, with D hard to call. CDR1 LNHDA and CDR2 SQIVND come from the germline V gene (reference sequence). The CDR3 extends over 15 amino acids. Deletions cut 1 base from V and 4 bases from J, with 11 bases between. The CDR3 sequence is CASSIVAPGNQPQHF. The CDR3 DNA reads TGTGCCAGTAGTATAGTGGCCCCGGGAAATCAGCCCCAGCATTTT. Full variable domain (missing parts from reference TRBV19 and TRBJ1-5): DGGITQSPKYLFRKEGQNVTLSCEQNLNHDAMYWYRQDPGQGLRLIYYSQIVNDFQKGDIAEGYSVSREKKESFPLTVTSAQKNPTAFYLCASSIVAPGNQPQHFGDGTRLSIL.

The rearrangement uses TRBV6-2 or TRBV6-3 and TRBJ2-1; no reliable D call. V was trimmed by 5 bases and J by 10 bases, leaving 15 bases between them. Per the germline V gene, CDR1 is MNHEY and CDR2 is SVGEGT. CDR3 size: 13 residues. DNA of the CDR3: TGTGCCAGCAGTACCCCGGGTAGCTCCGAGCAGTTCTTC. Translating gives CASSTPGSSEQFF.

The chain recombines TRBV14 with TRBJ2-5, with D possibly matching TRBD2 (6 bases). The CDR3 is made up of 14 amino acids. V lost 4 bases to trimming and J lost 7 bases, with 16 bases between them. Germline CDR1 and CDR2: SGHDN and FVKESK. The CDR3 here is CASSPGLSSRTQYF. In nucleotides, the CDR3 is TGTGCCAGCAGCCCCGGACTATCCTCCCGGACCCAGTACTTC.

The rearrangement uses TRBV3-1 (or the pseudogene TRBV3-2) and TRBJ1-1, with D tentatively TRBD1 (5 bases). V lost 4 bases and J 8 bases, leaving 11 bases between the germline ends. Germline V gives CDR1 LGHDT, CDR2 YNNKEL (reference sequence). This CDR3 is 12 amino acids long. In DNA form, the CDR3 reads TGTGCCAGCAGCCCCACAGGTTACGAAGCTTTCTTT. The encoded protein is CASSPTGYEAFF.

The V and J genes are TRBV30 and TRBJ1-1; TRBD1 matches 7 bases. The trim removed 3 bases at V and 0 bases at J, leaving 10 bases unmatched. Germline loops: CDR1 GTSNPN, CDR2 SVGIG (reference sequence). The CDR3 totals 16 residues. CDR3 sequence: CAWSPVRQGLNTEAFF. The DNA for the CDR3 is TGTGCCTGGAGCCCCGTCCGACAGGGTCTGAACACTGAAGCTTTCTTT. Full variable domain (remainder filled in from reference TRBV30 and TRBJ1-1): SQTIHQWPATLVQPVGSPLSLECTVEGTSNPNLYWYRQAAGRGLQLLFYSVGIGQISSEVPQNLSASRPQDRQFILSSKKLLLSDSGFYLCAWSPVRQGLNTEAFFGQGTRLTVV.

The CDR3 here is CASRGTVNYGYTF. The CDR3 coding sequence is TGTGCCAGCAGGGGGACAGTCAACTATGGCTACACCTTC. The chain links TRBV9 to TRBJ1-2; TRBD1 matches at 7 bases. The germline CDR1 and CDR2 sequences are SGDLS and YYNGEE. J was trimmed by 2 bases and V by 5 bases; bases with no gene match: 3. The CDR3 is 13 residues long. Using reference TRBV9 and TRBJ1-2 for the parts outside the CDR3, the full variable domain is DSGVTQTPKHLITATGQRVTLRCSPRSGDLSVYWYQQSLDQGLQFLIQYYNGEERAKGNILERFSAQQFPDLHSELNLSSLELGDSALYFCASRGTVNYGYTFGSGTRLTVV.

The V gene is TRBV5-4, the J gene TRBJ2-6; 7 bases fit TRBD1. J lost 1 base, V lost 1 base, and 14 bases had no gene match. Per germline, CDR1 SGHNT and CDR2 YYREEE (reference sequence). This CDR3 contains 20 residues. The CDR3 DNA reads as TGTGCCAGCAGCTTGCCCAACCGTCAGGGGGTAGAGTCTGGGGCCAACGTCCTGACTTTC. Protein product: CASSLPNRQGVESGANVLTF.

The CDR3 here is CASRLRVGFRVTEAFF. As DNA, the CDR3 is TGTGCAAGTCGCCTGCGGGTGGGGTTCCGTGTCACTGAAGCTTTCTTT. This sequence joins TRBV12-2 and TRBJ1-1. TRBV12-2 is a pseudogene. This CDR3 contains 16 residues.

This clone was recorded only once. The chain combines TRBV2 with TRBJ1-4; 8 nucleotides agree with TRBD1. The CDR3 loop spans 15 amino acids. Germline assignment: CDR1 SNHLY and CDR2 FYNNEI. J lost 0 bases, V lost 6 bases, and 3 bases had no gene match. The CDR3 loop is CASRETGATNEKLFF. In DNA form, the CDR3 reads TGTGCCAGCAGGGAGACAGGGGCAACTAATGAAAAACTGTTTTTT.

This chain connects TRBV4-3 to TRBJ2-1; D is perhaps TRBD2 (6 bases). Trimming shortened V by 3 bases and J by 5 bases, and 11 bases separated the two germline ends. This CDR3 contains 14 residues. CDR1 is LGHNA and CDR2 is YSLEER in the germline V gene. DNA for the CDR3: TGCGCCAGCAGCCATCGGACTACTAACAATGAGCAGTTCTTC. Its translation: CASSHRTTNNEQFF.

The rearrangement joins TRBV5-1 to TRBJ2-1; 12 bases agree with TRBD2. Germline CDR1 is SGHRS and CDR2 is YFSETQ. J was trimmed by 4 bases and V by 4 bases; bases with no gene match: 6. The CDR3 runs to 16 residues. The CDR3, as DNA: TGCGCCAGCAGCCGGACGGGACTAGCGGGTTACAATGAGCAGTTCTTC. Amino acids: CASSRTGLAGYNEQFF.

This clone was seen just once. The identical CDR3 is also encoded by other nucleotide sequences in the sample. The chain has TRBV3-1 (or the pseudogene TRBV3-2) and TRBJ2-1; 8 bases fit TRBD2. This CDR3 comprises 15 residues. Germline CDR1 and CDR2: LGHDT and YNNKEL (reference sequence). J gave up 2 bases and V 3 bases, and 3 bases lay outside the gene matches. The CDR3 DNA reads TGTGCCAGCAGCCATTCCGGGAGGGCCTACAATGAGCAGTTCTTC. This gives the protein CASSHSGRAYNEQFF.

The chain uses TRBV11-3 and TRBJ2-7; D unresolved. The V gene lost 4 bases and the J gene lost 1 base, with 17 bases spanning the gap. This CDR3 spans 16 amino acids. Germline values: CDR1 SGHNT, CDR2 YENEEA. CDR3 region: CASSSPTAKGSYEQYV. CDR3 in DNA: TGTGCCAGCAGCTCGCCTACAGCCAAAGGATCCTACGAGCAGTACGTC.

There are a few counts of this clone. J is TRBJ1-1 and V is TRBV18; D is undetermined. The V end was cut by 1 base, the J end by 6 bases, with 6 bases between. The CDR3 is 12 amino acids. The germline gives CDR1 KGHSH, CDR2 LQKENI. The CDR3 spells CASSPLSSEAFF. DNA of the CDR3: TGTGCCAGCTCACCACTCTCGTCTGAAGCTTTCTTT.

The genes are TRBV10-3 and TRBJ2-3, with 7 nucleotides matching TRBD2. Unmatched junction bases numbered 10, after V lost 3 bases and J lost 4 bases. Per germline, CDR1 ENHRY and CDR2 SYGVKD. The CDR3 is 16 residues long. The CDR3: CAISEDGGRAPDTQYF. CDR3 bases: TGTGCCATCAGTGAAGATGGGGGGAGGGCCCCAGATACGCAGTATTTT.

J is TRBJ2-2 and V is TRBV5-1, with 12 bases fitting TRBD2. With 4 bases clipped from V and 5 bases from J, the junction kept 6 bases outside the gene matches. This CDR3 comprises 16 residues. Germline-derived CDR1 and CDR2 are SGHRS and YFSETQ. The CDR3 region has the DNA TGCGCCAGCAGCCGACTAGCGGGAGTTGAAACCGGGGAGCTGTTTTTT. This sequence encodes CASSRLAGVETGELFF.

The chain uses TRBV6-2 or TRBV6-3 and TRBJ2-7; D call uncertain. The CDR3 runs to 14 residues. Trimming shortened V by 2 bases and J by 2 bases, and 10 bases separated the two germline ends. Per the germline V gene, CDR1 is MNHEY and CDR2 is SVGEGT. In nucleotides, the CDR3 is TGTGCCAGCAGTTACAGCCGACTTACCTACGAGCAGTACGTC. Protein sequence: CASSYSRLTYEQYV.

This clone was counted a single time. The rearrangement links TRBV30 to TRBJ2-3; tentatively, D is TRBD2 (5 bases). The V end lost 2 bases, the J end lost 5 bases, and 14 bases lay between the germline ends. Germline V gives CDR1 GTSNPN, CDR2 SVGIG (reference sequence). The length of the CDR3 is 14 residues. In DNA, the CDR3 is TGTGCCTGGAGTCTAAGCAATGCGGGAGATACGCAGTATTTT. This sequence encodes CAWSLSNAGDTQYF.

The genes are TRBV6-2 or TRBV6-3 and TRBJ1-1; D might be TRBD1 (6 bases). The germline CDR1 and CDR2 sequences are MNHEY and SVGEGT. This CDR3 is built from 14 residues. The ends were cut back, 5 bases at V and 4 bases at J, with 14 bases in the middle. DNA of the CDR3: TGTGCCAGCAGTAGACAGGTATCGGCCACTGAAGCTTTCTTT. Amino acids: CASSRQVSATEAFF.

This clone showed up just once. The rearrangement links TRBV5-6 to TRBJ2-7, with D possibly matching TRBD2 (7 bases). The germline V gene has CDR1 SGHDT and CDR2 YYEEEE. The CDR3 has 15 amino acids. Trimming stripped 2 bases from V and 7 bases from J, with 19 bases between. The CDR3 loop reads CASSFRPGAGREQYV. In nucleotides, the CDR3 is TGTGCCAGCAGCTTTAGACCAGGGGCCGGGAGGGAGCAGTACGTC.

This clone turned up a few times. J is TRBJ1-2 and V is TRBV10-3; no clear D gene. This CDR3 region has 12 residues. The germline V gene has CDR1 ENHRY and CDR2 SYGVKD. Trimming removed 3 bases from V and 5 bases from J, with 7 bases in between. CDR3 residues: CAISDPNYGYTF. In DNA, the CDR3 is TGTGCCATCAGTGATCCCAATTATGGCTACACCTTC.

The chain is built from TRBV5-1 and TRBJ2-1; 13 nucleotides align to TRBD2. CDR1 is SGHRS and CDR2 is YFSETQ in the germline V gene. This CDR3 is built from 15 residues. The V segment lost 1 base and the J segment 8 bases; nucleotides outside the gene matches: 3. CDR3 amino acids: CASSLPGTSGDEQFF. The CDR3 region has the DNA TGCGCCAGCAGCTTGCCCGGGACTAGCGGGGATGAGCAGTTCTTC.

V and J are TRBV11-3 and TRBJ2-7, with a tentative D call TRBD1 (5 bases). Germline V gene sequence: CDR1 SGHNT, CDR2 YENEEA. Trimming removed 1 base from V and 2 bases from J, with 6 bases in between. The CDR3 has 13 residues. This CDR3 reads CASSLGQPYEQYV. DNA for the CDR3: TGTGCCAGCAGCTTAGGACAGCCCTACGAGCAGTACGTC.

The chain uses TRBV21-1 and TRBJ2-1; no check of the table's D call, TRBD2, against the DNA was made. TRBV21-1 is deemed a pseudogene. This CDR3 region has 19 residues. As DNA, the CDR3 is TGTGCCAGCAGCAATTGGGCGGGACTAGCGGGCGGCGCCTACAATGAGCAGTTCTTC. This encodes CASSNWAGLAGGAYNEQFF.

V and J are TRBV19 and TRBJ1-2; 10 bases are a match to TRBD1. The germline V gene encodes CDR1 LNHDA and CDR2 SQIVND (reference sequence). Trimming took 3 bases from V and 4 from J; bases not matched to a gene: 8. The CDR3 spans 16 residues. This chain's CDR3 is CASSILRDRGSYGYTF. CDR3 coding DNA: TGTGCCAGTAGTATTCTCCGGGACAGGGGTAGCTATGGCTACACCTTC.

V gene TRBV2 combines with J gene TRBJ1-1, with D perhaps TRBD1 (5 bases). Germline V lookup: CDR1 SNHLY, CDR2 FYNNEI. This CDR3 comprises 13 residues. V gave up 6 bases and J gave up 1 base, with 9 bases separating them. CDR3 region: CASSATGNTEAFF. In DNA, the CDR3 is TGTGCCAGCAGCGCAACAGGGAACACTGAAGCTTTCTTT.

The rearrangement joins TRBV3-1 (or the pseudogene TRBV3-2) to TRBJ2-1; 9 positions agree with TRBD2. Germline V gene sequence: CDR1 LGHDT, CDR2 YNNKEL (reference sequence). With 1 base clipped from V and 3 bases from J, the junction kept 10 bases outside the gene matches. This CDR3 has 18 residues. The CDR3 DNA sequence: TGTGCCAGCAGCCAAGTACTTAACGCGGGAGGGCTCTACAATGAGCAGTTCTTC. Protein: CASSQVLNAGGLYNEQFF.

This clone showed up just once. The chain uses TRBV6-2 or TRBV6-3 and TRBJ1-1; tentatively, D is TRBD1 (5 bases). CDR3 length: 16 residues. The V end lost 2 bases, the J end lost 3 bases, and 16 bases lay between the germline ends. Germline CDR1 and CDR2: MNHEY and SVGEGT. CDR3 DNA sequence: TGTGCCAGCAGTTACCCACAGGCAGGGCGATACACTGAAGCTTTCTTT. This translates into CASSYPQAGRYTEAFF.